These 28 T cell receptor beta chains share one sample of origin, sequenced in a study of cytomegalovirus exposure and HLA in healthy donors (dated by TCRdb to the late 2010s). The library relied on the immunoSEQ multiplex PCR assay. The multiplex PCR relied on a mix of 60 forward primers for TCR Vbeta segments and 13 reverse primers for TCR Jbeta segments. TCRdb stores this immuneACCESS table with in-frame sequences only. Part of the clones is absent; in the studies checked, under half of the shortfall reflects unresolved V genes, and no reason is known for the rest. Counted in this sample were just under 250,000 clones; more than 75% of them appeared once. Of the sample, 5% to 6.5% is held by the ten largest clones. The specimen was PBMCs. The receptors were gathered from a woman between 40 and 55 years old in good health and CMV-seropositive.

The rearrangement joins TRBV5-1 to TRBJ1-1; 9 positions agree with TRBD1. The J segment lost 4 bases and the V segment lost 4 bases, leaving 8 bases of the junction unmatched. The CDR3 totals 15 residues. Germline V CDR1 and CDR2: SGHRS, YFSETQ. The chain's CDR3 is CASSPLTGGGTEAFF. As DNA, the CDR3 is TGCGCCAGCAGCCCGCTGACAGGGGGGGGCACTGAAGCTTTCTTT.

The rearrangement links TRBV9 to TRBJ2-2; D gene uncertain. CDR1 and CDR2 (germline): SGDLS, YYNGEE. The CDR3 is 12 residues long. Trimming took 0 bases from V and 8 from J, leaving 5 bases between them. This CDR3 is CASSVVRGELFF. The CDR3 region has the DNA TGTGCCAGCAGCGTAGTTCGGGGGGAGCTGTTTTTT.

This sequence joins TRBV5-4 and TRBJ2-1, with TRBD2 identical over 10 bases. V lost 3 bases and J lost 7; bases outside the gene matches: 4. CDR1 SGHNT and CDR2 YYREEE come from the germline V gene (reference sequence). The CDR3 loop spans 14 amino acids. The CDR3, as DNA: TGTGCCAGCAGCTCCACTAGCGGGACGAATGAGCAGTTCTTC. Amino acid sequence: CASSSTSGTNEQFF. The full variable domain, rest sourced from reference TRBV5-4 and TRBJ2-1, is ETGVTQSPTHLIKTRGQQVTLRCSSQSGHNTVSWYQQALGQGPQFIFQYYREEENGRGNFPPRFSGLQFPNYSSELNVNALELDDSALYLCASSSTSGTNEQFFGPGTRLTVL.

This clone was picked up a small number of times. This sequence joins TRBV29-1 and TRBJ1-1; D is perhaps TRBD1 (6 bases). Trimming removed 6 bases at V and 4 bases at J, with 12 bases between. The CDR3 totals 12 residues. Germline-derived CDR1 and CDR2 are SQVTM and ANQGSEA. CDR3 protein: CSVTRQATEAFF. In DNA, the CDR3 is TGCAGCGTCACAAGACAGGCCACTGAAGCTTTCTTT.

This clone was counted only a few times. The CDR3 coding sequence is TGTGCCAGTAGTACGACAGCCCCTAACTATGGCTACACCTTC. Translated: CASSTTAPNYGYTF. The chain couples TRBV19 to TRBJ1-2; D possibly corresponds to TRBD1 (5 bases). V was trimmed by 4 bases and J by 0 bases, leaving 9 bases between them. The CDR3 has 14 amino acids. The germline CDR1 and CDR2 sequences are LNHDA and SQIVND (reference sequence).

CDR3 DNA: TGTGCCTGGAGTTTGCGCAATGAGCAGTTCTTC. Amino acid sequence: CAWSLRNEQFF. This chain uses TRBV30 with TRBJ2-1, with unresolved D. V was cut by 2 bases and J by 6 bases, with 5 bases left in between. There are 11 residues in the CDR3. The germline gives CDR1 GTSNPN, CDR2 SVGIG (reference sequence).

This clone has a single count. The CDR3 coding sequence is TGTGCCAGCTCACCAGCGGGCTTAGCGGGAGGCACAGATACGCAGTATTTT. It yields the protein CASSPAGLAGGTDTQYF. The chain combines TRBV18 with TRBJ2-3; TRBD2 agrees at 9 bases. With V trimmed by 2 bases and J by 1 base, 7 bases remained unmatched. Germline V gives CDR1 KGHSH, CDR2 LQKENI. The CDR3 extends over 17 amino acids.

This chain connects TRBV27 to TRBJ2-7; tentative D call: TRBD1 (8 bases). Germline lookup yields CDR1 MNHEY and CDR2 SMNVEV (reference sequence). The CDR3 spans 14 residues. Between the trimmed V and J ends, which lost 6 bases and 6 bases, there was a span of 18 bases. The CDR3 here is CASSITGGVVEQYF. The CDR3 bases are TGTGCCAGCAGCATTACAGGGGGGGTGGTCGAGCAGTACTTC.

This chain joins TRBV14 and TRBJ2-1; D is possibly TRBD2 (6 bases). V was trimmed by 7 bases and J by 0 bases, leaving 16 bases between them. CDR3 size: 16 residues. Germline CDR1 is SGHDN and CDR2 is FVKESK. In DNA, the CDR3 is TGTGCCAGCACCCCCCTAGCGTCTCGCTCCTACAATGAGCAGTTCTTC. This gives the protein CASTPLASRSYNEQFF.

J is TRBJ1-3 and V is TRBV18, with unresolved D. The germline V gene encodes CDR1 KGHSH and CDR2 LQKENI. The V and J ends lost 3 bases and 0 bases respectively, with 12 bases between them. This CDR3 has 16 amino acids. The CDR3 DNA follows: TGTGCCAGCTCACCTTACGACATACGCTCTGGAAACACCATATATTTT. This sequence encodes CASSPYDIRSGNTIYF.

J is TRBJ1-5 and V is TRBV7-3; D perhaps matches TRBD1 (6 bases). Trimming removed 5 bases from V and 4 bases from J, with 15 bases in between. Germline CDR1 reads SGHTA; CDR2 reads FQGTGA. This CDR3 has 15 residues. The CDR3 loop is CASSEQTGFNQPQHF. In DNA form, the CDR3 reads TGTGCCAGCAGCGAACAAACAGGGTTTAATCAGCCCCAGCATTTT. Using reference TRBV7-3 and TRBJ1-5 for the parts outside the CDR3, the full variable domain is GAGVSQTPSNKVTEKGKYVELRCDPISGHTALYWYRQSLGQGPEFLIYFQGTGAADDSGLPNDRFFAVRPEGSVSTLKIQRTERGDSAVYLCASSEQTGFNQPQHFGDGTRLSIL.

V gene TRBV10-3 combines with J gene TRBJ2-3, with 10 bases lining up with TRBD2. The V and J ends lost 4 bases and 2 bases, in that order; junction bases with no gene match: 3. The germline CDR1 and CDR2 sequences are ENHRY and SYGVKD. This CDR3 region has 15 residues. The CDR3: CAISAGLAATDTQYF. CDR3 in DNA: TGTGCCATCAGTGCAGGACTAGCGGCCACAGATACGCAGTATTTT.

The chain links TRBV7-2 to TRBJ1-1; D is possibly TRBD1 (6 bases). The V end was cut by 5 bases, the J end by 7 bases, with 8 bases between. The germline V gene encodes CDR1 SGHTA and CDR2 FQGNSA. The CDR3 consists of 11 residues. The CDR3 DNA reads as TGTGCCAGCAGCGAAGGGGGTGAAGCTTTCTTT. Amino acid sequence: CASSEGGEAFF.

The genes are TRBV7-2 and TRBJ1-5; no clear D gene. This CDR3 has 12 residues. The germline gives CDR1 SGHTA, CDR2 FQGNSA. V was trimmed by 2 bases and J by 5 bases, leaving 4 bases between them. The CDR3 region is CASSLPDQPQHF. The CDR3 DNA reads TGTGCCAGCAGCTTACCGGATCAGCCCCAGCATTTT.

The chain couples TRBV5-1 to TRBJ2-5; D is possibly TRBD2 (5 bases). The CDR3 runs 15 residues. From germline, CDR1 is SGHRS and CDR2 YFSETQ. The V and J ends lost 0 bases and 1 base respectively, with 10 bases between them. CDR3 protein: CASSLVPAVQETQYF. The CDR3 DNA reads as TGCGCCAGCAGCTTGGTCCCAGCGGTCCAAGAGACCCAGTACTTC.

The CDR3 bases are TGTGCCAGCAGCTGGACAGGGGGCGCAACCGGGGAGCTGTTTTTT. Encoded protein: CASSWTGGATGELFF. The chain couples TRBV5-4 to TRBJ2-2; TRBD1 aligns across 11 bases. The CDR3 has 15 amino acids. CDR1 and CDR2 (germline): SGHNT, YYREEE (reference sequence). The J segment lost 5 bases and the V segment lost 3 bases, leaving 3 bases of the junction unmatched.

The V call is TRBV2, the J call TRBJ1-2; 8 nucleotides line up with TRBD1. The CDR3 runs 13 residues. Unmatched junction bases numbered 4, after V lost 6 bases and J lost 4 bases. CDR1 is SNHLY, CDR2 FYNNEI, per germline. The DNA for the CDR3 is TGTGCCAGCAGGCCGGGACAGGTCTATGGCTACACCTTC. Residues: CASRPGQVYGYTF.

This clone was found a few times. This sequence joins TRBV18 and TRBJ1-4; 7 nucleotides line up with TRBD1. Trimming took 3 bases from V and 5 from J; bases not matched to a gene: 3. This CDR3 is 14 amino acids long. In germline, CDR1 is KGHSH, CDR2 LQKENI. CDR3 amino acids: CASSPGQNNEKLFF. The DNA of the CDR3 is TGTGCCAGCTCACCGGGACAGAACAATGAAAAACTGTTTTTT.

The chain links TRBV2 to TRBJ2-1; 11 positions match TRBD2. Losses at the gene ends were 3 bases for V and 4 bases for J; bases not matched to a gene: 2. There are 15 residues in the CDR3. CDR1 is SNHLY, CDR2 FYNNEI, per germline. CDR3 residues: CASSETSGAYNEQFF. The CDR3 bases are TGTGCCAGCAGTGAGACTAGCGGGGCTTACAATGAGCAGTTCTTC.

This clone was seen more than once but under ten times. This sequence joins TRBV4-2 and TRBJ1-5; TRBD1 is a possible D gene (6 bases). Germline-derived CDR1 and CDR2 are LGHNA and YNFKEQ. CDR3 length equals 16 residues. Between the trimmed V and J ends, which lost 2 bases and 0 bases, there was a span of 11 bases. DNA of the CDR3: TGTGCCAGCAGCCAAAACAGGGATTATAGCAATCAGCCCCAGCATTTT. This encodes CASSQNRDYSNQPQHF.

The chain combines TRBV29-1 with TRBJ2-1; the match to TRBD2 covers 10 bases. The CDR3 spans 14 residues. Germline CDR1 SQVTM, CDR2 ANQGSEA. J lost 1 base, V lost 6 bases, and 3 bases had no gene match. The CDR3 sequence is CSVVSGRSYNEQFF. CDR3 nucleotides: TGCAGCGTGGTTAGCGGGAGGTCCTACAATGAGCAGTTCTTC.

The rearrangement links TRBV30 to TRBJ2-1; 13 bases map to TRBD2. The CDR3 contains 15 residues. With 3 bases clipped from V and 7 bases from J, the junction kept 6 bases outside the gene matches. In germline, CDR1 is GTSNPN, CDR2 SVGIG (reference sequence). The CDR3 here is CAWRPGLAGKNEQFF. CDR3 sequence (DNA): TGTGCCTGGAGGCCGGGACTAGCGGGGAAGAATGAGCAGTTCTTC.

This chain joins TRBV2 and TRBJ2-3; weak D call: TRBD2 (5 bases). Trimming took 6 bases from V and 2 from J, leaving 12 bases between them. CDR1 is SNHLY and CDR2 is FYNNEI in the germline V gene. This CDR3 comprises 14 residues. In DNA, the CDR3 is TGTGCCAGCAGCGGGGAAGGGCCCACAGATACGCAGTATTTT. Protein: CASSGEGPTDTQYF.

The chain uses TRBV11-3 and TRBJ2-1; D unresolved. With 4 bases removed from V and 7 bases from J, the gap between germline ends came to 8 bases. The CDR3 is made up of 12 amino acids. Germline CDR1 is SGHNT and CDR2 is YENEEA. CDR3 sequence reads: CASSSRANEQFF. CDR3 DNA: TGTGCCAGCAGCTCCCGTGCGAATGAGCAGTTCTTC. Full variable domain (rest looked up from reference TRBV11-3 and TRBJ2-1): EAGVVQSPRYKIIEKKQPVAFWCNPISGHNTLYWYLQNLGQGPELLIRYENEEAVDDSQLPKDRFSAERLKGVDSTLKIQPAELGDSAVYLCASSSRANEQFFGPGTRLTVL.

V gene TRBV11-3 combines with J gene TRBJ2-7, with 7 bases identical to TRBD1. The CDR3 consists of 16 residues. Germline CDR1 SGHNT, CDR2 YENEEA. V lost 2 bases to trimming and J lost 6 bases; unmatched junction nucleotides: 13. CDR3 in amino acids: CASSLPSQGTISEQYF. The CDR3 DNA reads TGTGCCAGCAGCTTACCTTCACAGGGGACGATTTCCGAGCAGTACTTC.

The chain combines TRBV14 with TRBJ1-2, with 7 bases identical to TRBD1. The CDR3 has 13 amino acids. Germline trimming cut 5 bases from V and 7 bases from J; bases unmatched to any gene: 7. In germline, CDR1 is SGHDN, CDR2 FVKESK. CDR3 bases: TGTGCCAGCAGCTACAGGGCAGGGGGTGGCTACACCTTC. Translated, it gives CASSYRAGGGYTF.

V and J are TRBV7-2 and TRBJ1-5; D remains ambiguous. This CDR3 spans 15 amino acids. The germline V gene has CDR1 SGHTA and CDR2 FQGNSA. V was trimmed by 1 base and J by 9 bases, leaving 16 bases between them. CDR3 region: CASSLDGISNRPQHF. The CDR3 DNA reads TGTGCCAGCAGCTTAGATGGTATTTCGAACAGGCCCCAGCATTTT.

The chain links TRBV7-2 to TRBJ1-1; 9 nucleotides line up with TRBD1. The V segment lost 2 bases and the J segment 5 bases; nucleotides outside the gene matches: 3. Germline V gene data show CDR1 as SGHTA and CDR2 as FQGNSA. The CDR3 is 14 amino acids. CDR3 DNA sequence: TGTGCCAGCAGCTTACTAGACAGGGGGACTGAAGCTTTCTTT. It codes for CASSLLDRGTEAFF.